These T cell receptor beta chains were read from a single sample in a study of T cell responses to AZD1222 COVID-19 vaccine. Profiled with immunoSEQ multiplex PCR; TCRdb holds only in-frame clones, not every one. The table shows about 110,000 clones, with 92% occurring only once. Sequenced material: peripheral blood, taken on day 0 of AZD1222 vaccination. The source is an adult in good health. Both conserved end residues are part of each CDR3. A D gene is named only where the DNA matches it firmly. Clone size is shown for a subset of rows, as once, few, many or a class of expanded clone.

D	size	J	V	CDR3	DNA
TRBD1	.	TRBJ1-5	TRBV7-9	CASSSQGGYSNQPQHF	TGTGCCAGCAGCTCCCAGGGGGGGTATAGCAATCAGCCCCAGCATTTT
.	.	TRBJ2-1	TRBV6-2/TRBV6-3	CASSYETHNEQFF	TGTGCCAGCAGTTACGAGACCCACAATGAGCAGTTCTTC
TRBD2	.	TRBJ2-2	TRBV19	CASRGTSGSGELFF	TGTGCCAGTAGAGGGACTAGCGGGAGCGGGGAGCTGTTTTTT
.	once	TRBJ2-3	TRBV7-2	CASSRAGVFADTQYF	TGTGCCAGCAGCCGGGCAGGGGTGTTCGCAGATACGCAGTATTTT
TRBD1	.	TRBJ1-5	TRBV18	CASSANTGGNNQPQHF	TGTGCCAGCTCAGCTAATACAGGGGGCAACAATCAGCCCCAGCATTTT
.	.	TRBJ2-1	TRBV7-3	CASSPRLRWDNEQFF	TGTGCCAGCAGCCCTCGCTTGAGATGGGACAATGAGCAGTTCTTC
.	.	TRBJ1-1	TRBV19	CASSTDSPRWNTEAFF	TGTGCCAGTAGTACCGACAGCCCGAGATGGAACACTGAAGCTTTCTTT
.	.	TRBJ1-4	TRBV7-6	CASSHRGGAREKLFF	TGTGCCAGCAGCCACCGGGGGGGGGCGCGTGAAAAACTGTTTTTT
TRBD1	.	TRBJ1-2	TRBV9	CASSGQGGSYGYTF	TGTGCCAGCAGCGGACAGGGGGGATCCTATGGCTACACCTTC
.	.	TRBJ2-1	TRBV5-1	CASSWTGLAGVPLYNEQFF	TGCGCCAGCAGCTGGACAGGGTTAGCGGGAGTGCCCTTATACAATGAGCAGTTCTTC
.	.	TRBJ1-1	TRBV3-1/TRBV3-2	CASSLLRGNAFF	TGTGCCAGCAGCCTTTTGAGGGGTAACGCTTTCTTT
.	.	TRBJ1-3	TRBV3-1/TRBV3-2	CASRPGTGHGNTIYF	TGTGCCAGCAGACCGGGAACAGGGCATGGAAACACCATATATTTT
.	.	TRBJ1-1	TRBV7-2	CASSLTESEAFF	TGTGCCAGCAGCTTGACAGAATCGGAAGCTTTCTTT
.	.	TRBJ2-2	TRBV7-3	CASRTGGSGFANTGELFF	TGTGCCAGCAGAACTGGGGGATCCGGGTTCGCGAACACCGGGGAGCTGTTTTTT
.	.	TRBJ1-1	TRBV5-4	CASSLDILGTEAFF	TGTGCCAGCAGCTTGGACATCTTGGGCACTGAAGCTTTCTTT
.	.	TRBJ2-5	TRBV6-2/TRBV6-3	CASSPLGVSQETQYF	TGTGCCAGCAGTCCCCTCGGGGTTTCTCAAGAGACCCAGTACTTC
.	.	TRBJ1-1	TRBV7-9	CASSLGRDQGNTEAFF	TGTGCCAGCAGCTTGGGCCGGGACCAGGGGAACACTGAAGCTTTCTTT
TRBD1	once	TRBJ1-2	TRBV4-3	CASSLNWGTGNYGYTF	TGCGCCAGCAGCCTTAATTGGGGGACAGGCAACTATGGCTACACCTTC
.	once	TRBJ1-6	TRBV19	CASSTRDAETPLHF	TGTGCCAGTAGTACCAGGGATGCCGAGACACCCCTCCACTTT
TRBD1	.	TRBJ2-3	TRBV24-1	CATSATGTESTDTQYF	TGTGCCACCAGTGCCACCGGGACAGAGAGCACAGATACGCAGTATTTT
.	few	TRBJ2-7	TRBV27	CASSLRRQDPSEQYF	TGTGCCAGCAGTTTACGGCGGCAGGACCCTAGTGAGCAGTACTTC
.	.	TRBJ2-7	TRBV2	CASMHRAYEQYF	TGTGCCAGCATGCACAGGGCCTACGAGCAGTACTTC
.	.	TRBJ1-3	TRBV7-8	CASSPHSGNTIYF	TGTGCCAGCAGCCCTCACTCTGGAAACACCATATATTTT
.	.	TRBJ2-4	TRBV10-3	CAISGVGIAKNIQYF	TGTGCCATCAGTGGAGTGGGGATAGCCAAAAACATTCAGTACTTC
.	.	TRBJ2-3	TRBV27	CASTTFLRQPREFDTQYF	TGTGCCAGCACGACCTTCCTGAGACAGCCTAGGGAATTCGATACGCAGTATTTT
TRBD1	.	TRBJ1-1	TRBV7-8	CASSFAKDRVNTEAFF	TGTGCCAGCAGCTTCGCCAAAGACAGGGTGAACACTGAAGCTTTCTTT
.	.	TRBJ2-7	TRBV20-1	CSASPGREQYF	TGCAGTGCTAGTCCGGGGAGGGAGCAGTACTTC
.	.	TRBJ1-5	TRBV2	CASNVYSAQPQHF	TGTGCCAGCAACGTCTACAGTGCCCAGCCCCAGCATTTT
TRBD1	.	TRBJ2-3	TRBV19	CASSPRQGASTDTQYF	TGTGCCAGTAGTCCCCGACAGGGCGCTAGCACAGATACGCAGTATTTT
TRBD1	.	TRBJ1-1	TRBV5-6	CASSTGVLNTEAFF	TGTGCCAGCAGCACAGGGGTCTTGAACACTGAAGCTTTCTTT
.	.	TRBJ2-7	TRBV18	CASSRQAELYEQYF	TGTGCCAGCTCACGCCAAGCGGAACTCTACGAGCAGTACTTC
.	.	TRBJ1-4	TRBV27	CASGSAGARPEKLFF	TGTGCCAGCGGTTCTGCCGGGGCCAGGCCGGAAAAACTGTTTTTT
.	.	TRBJ1-3	TRBV4-3	CASSQRQGRGNTIYF	TGCGCCAGCAGCCAGCGCCAGGGAAGGGGAAACACCATATATTTT
.	.	TRBJ2-6	TRBV27	CASRGFGYSSSGANVLTF	TGTGCCAGCCGGGGATTTGGCTACTCCTCCTCTGGGGCCAACGTCCTGACTTTC
TRBD1	.	TRBJ2-1	TRBV10-2	CASSGTGGYNEQFF	TGCGCCAGCTCCGGGACAGGGGGCTACAATGAGCAGTTCTTC
TRBD2	once	TRBJ2-1	TRBV10-3	CAISDVLGLADSSYNEQFF	TGTGCCATCAGTGATGTTTTGGGACTAGCCGACAGCTCCTACAATGAGCAGTTCTTC
.	.	TRBJ1-3	TRBV12-3/TRBV12-4	CAGRRGSGNTIYF	TGTGCCGGCCGGCGGGGCTCTGGAAACACCATATATTTT
.	.	TRBJ2-2	TRBV24-1	CATSDPSVANTGELFF	TGTGCCACCAGTGACCCCTCGGTCGCGAACACCGGGGAGCTGTTTTTT
.	.	TRBJ2-7	TRBV7-2	CASSLGLTASEQYF	TGTGCCAGCAGCTTAGGCTTGACTGCTTCCGAGCAGTACTTC
TRBD2	.	TRBJ2-5	TRBV29-1	CSVEQIAGGPQETQYF	TGCAGCGTTGAGCAAATAGCGGGAGGGCCACAAGAGACCCAGTACTTC
.	.	TRBJ2-1	TRBV30	CAWGTGNHNEQFF	TGTGCCTGGGGAACAGGTAATCACAATGAGCAGTTCTTC
.	.	TRBJ1-2	TRBV9	CASSADGGWSGYTF	TGTGCCAGCAGCGCAGACGGGGGTTGGAGTGGCTACACCTTC
.	.	TRBJ2-7	TRBV7-2	CASSSRFWDAKSSYEQYF	TGTGCCAGCAGCTCAAGGTTTTGGGACGCCAAAAGCTCCTACGAGCAGTACTTC
TRBD1	.	TRBJ1-2	TRBV29-1	CSAGDRGDGYTF	TGCAGCGCTGGGGACAGGGGAGACGGCTACACCTTC